The 19 T cell receptor beta chains in this list originate from one sample, sequenced in a study of T cells in Graves' hyperthyroidism and ophthalmopathy. There were TCR beta CDR3 regions amplified from RNA transcripts. The HTBI primer set served for first-round RT-PCR of the TCR CDR3. TCRdb redid the calling of the multiplex PCR reads with MiXCR, one entry per CDR3 protein. The data contain about 410,000 distinct CDR3 sequences, approximately 14% of them singletons. The sample comprised blood. The origin of the receptors is a man aged 18 to 30 with Graves' ophthalmopathy.

Points on this clonotype: It may be a read error: a sequence one base away is much more abundant. The rearrangement uses TRBV13 and TRBJ2-1; perhaps TRBD1 as D (6 bases). The germline gives CDR1 PRHDT, CDR2 FYEKMQ (reference sequence). CDR3 length equals 14 residues. The V end lost 6 bases, the J end lost 8 bases, and 17 bases lay between the germline ends. The CDR3 reads CASRGKTGKHEQFF. The CDR3 coding sequence is TGTGCCAGCAGGGGCAAAACAGGGAAACATGAGCAGTTCTTC.

The chain couples TRBV7-9 to TRBJ1-1; unclear D gene. V dropped 1 base and J dropped 5 bases, with 11 bases sitting between them. The V gene's germline CDR1 is SEHNR and CDR2 FQNEAQ (reference sequence). The CDR3 consists of 14 residues. CDR3 sequence reads: CASSLVLGLTEAFF. CDR3 nucleotide sequence: TGTGCCAGCAGCTTAGTGCTAGGGTTAACTGAAGCTTTCTTT.

This clonotype was seen only a few times. The chain has TRBV13 and TRBJ2-3, with D maybe TRBD2 (6 bases). CDR3 size: 16 residues. CDR1 PRHDT and CDR2 FYEKMQ come from the germline V gene (reference sequence). Trimming left V 0 bases short and J 4 bases short, with 14 bases between. Here the CDR3 DNA reads TGTGCCAGCAGCTTAGGCCTCGCGACTAGTGCAGATACGCAGTATTTT. Protein: CASSLGLATSADTQYF.

Worth noting for this clonotype: The germline gene is not matched at one end of the junction; a read error may be the cause. V gene TRBV7-9 combines with J gene TRBJ2-1; no clear D gene. CDR3 length equals 14 residues. Germline V gene sequence: CDR1 SEHNR, CDR2 FQNEAQ (reference sequence). CDR3 sequence (DNA): TGTGCCAGCAGCGTAGCTTATCGCGGCGATGAGCAGTTCTTC. It is translated as CASSVAYRGDEQFF.

This clonotype has a count of ten or more. The V gene is TRBV11-2, the J gene TRBJ2-1; D uncertain. The CDR3 totals 13 residues. CDR1 is SGHAT, CDR2 FQNNGV, per germline. V gave up 4 bases and J gave up 9 bases, with 13 bases separating them. The DNA for the CDR3 is TGTGCCAGCAGCTCCCTAAGTATTTCTGAGCAGTTCTTC. It encodes CASSSLSISEQFF.

The chain joins TRBV25-1 to TRBJ2-3; 9 bases are shared with TRBD1. The CDR3 totals 15 residues. Germline trimming cut 3 bases from V and 8 bases from J; bases unmatched to any gene: 9. Germline-derived CDR1 and CDR2 are MGHDK and SYGVNS. CDR3 amino acids: CASSDLGQGLATQYF. CDR3 coding DNA: TGTGCCAGCAGTGACCTGGGACAGGGACTTGCTACGCAGTATTTT. Complete variable domain (other parts from reference TRBV25-1 and TRBJ2-3): EADIYQTPRYLVIGTGKKITLECSQTMGHDKMYWYQQDPGMELHLIHYSYGVNSTEKGDLSSESTVSRIRTEHFPLTLESARPSHTSQYLCASSDLGQGLATQYFGPGTRLTVL.

In this sample, this clonotype turned up a few times. V and J are TRBV19 and TRBJ2-2, with TRBD2 identical over 11 bases. Germline CDR1 is LNHDA and CDR2 is SQIVND (reference sequence). With 3 bases clipped from V and 6 bases from J, the junction kept 3 bases outside the gene matches. The CDR3 is 15 amino acids. The CDR3 region is CASSMGLAVPGELFF. For the CDR3, the DNA is TGTGCCAGTAGTATGGGACTAGCGGTTCCCGGGGAGCTGTTTTTT.

The table lists this clonotype with many counts. The chain recombines TRBV20-1 with TRBJ2-4; TRBD2 matches at 9 bases. V shed 3 bases and J 0 bases; nucleotides not matched to a gene: 6. The CDR3 runs to 16 residues. Germline V lookup: CDR1 DFQATT, CDR2 SNEGSKA (reference sequence). The CDR3 loop is CSARGSSGVAKNIQYF. In nucleotides, the CDR3 is TGCAGTGCTAGGGGCTCTAGCGGGGTAGCCAAAAACATTCAGTACTTC.

J is TRBJ1-1 and V is TRBV5-1, with D perhaps TRBD1 (6 bases). The CDR3 sequence is 15 residues long. Germline CDR1 SGHRS, CDR2 YFSETQ. The V end lost 4 bases, the J end lost 3 bases, and 16 bases lay between the germline ends. The CDR3 reads CASSLRGATYTEAFF. The CDR3 bases are TGCGCCAGCAGCCTCCGGGGGGCGACTTACACTGAAGCTTTCTTT.

This clonotype was counted ten times or more. The chain recombines TRBV7-2 with TRBJ1-5; D gene ambiguous. Germline-derived CDR1 and CDR2 are SGHTA and FQGNSA. This CDR3 spans 15 amino acids. V was cut by 2 bases and J by 1 base, with 9 bases left in between. Here the CDR3 DNA reads TGTGCCAGCAGCTTATTTTTGGACAGCAATCAGCCCCAGCATTTT. It yields the protein CASSLFLDSNQPQHF.

This clonotype was observed many times. The chain employs TRBV20-1 and TRBJ2-2; D is ambiguous. Germline CDR1 reads DFQATT; CDR2 reads SNEGSKA (reference sequence). V lost 6 bases to trimming and J lost 1 base, with 3 bases between them. There are 11 residues in the CDR3. The CDR3 region has the DNA TGCAGTGCCAAGAACACCGGGGAGCTGTTTTTT. It codes for CSAKNTGELFF.

This clonotype was detected a few times. The chain carries TRBV19 and TRBJ1-2; TRBD1 is a possible D gene (5 bases). CDR3 length: 16 amino acids. Trimming took 1 base from V and 1 from J, leaving 13 bases between them. Per the germline V gene, CDR1 is LNHDA and CDR2 is SQIVND (reference sequence). The CDR3, as DNA: TGTGCCAGTAGTATAGCGGCAGGGCCTTATAACTATGGCTACACCTTC. Its translation is CASSIAAGPYNYGYTF.

This clonotype has at least ten counts. The V gene is TRBV13, the J gene TRBJ1-1, with TRBD1 matching over 7 bases. CDR1 and CDR2 from the germline V gene are PRHDT and FYEKMQ (reference sequence). The CDR3 is 13 residues long. J was trimmed by 7 bases and V by 6 bases; bases with no gene match: 8. The CDR3, as DNA: TGTGCCAGCAGGTACCCAGGGGGAGATGAAGCTTTCTTT. It specifies CASRYPGGDEAFF.

This clonotype was counted at least ten times. This rearrangement joins TRBV20-1 to TRBJ2-5; maybe TRBD1 (5 bases). This CDR3 spans 12 amino acids. Germline V gives CDR1 DFQATT, CDR2 SNEGSKA (reference sequence). The V end lost 4 bases, the J end lost 4 bases, and 10 bases lay between the germline ends. The CDR3 bases are TGCAGTGCTACAGGGTTTGCAGAGACCCAGTACTTC. Protein: CSATGFAETQYF.

This clonotype was recorded many times. CDR3 region: CASSVEGALSTEAFF. The CDR3 DNA is TGTGCCAGCAGTGTTGAAGGGGCGCTTAGCACTGAAGCTTTCTTT. The J gene is TRBJ1-1, the V gene TRBV2; a possible D gene is TRBD1 (5 bases). The V end lost 4 bases, the J end lost 4 bases, and 16 bases lay between the germline ends. The CDR3 is 15 amino acids. Germline-derived CDR1 and CDR2 are SNHLY and FYNNEI.

This clonotype was observed at least ten times. The chain couples TRBV6-6 to TRBJ2-1; 9 nucleotides align to TRBD2. With 2 bases clipped from V and 8 bases from J, the junction kept 7 bases outside the gene matches. The germline gives CDR1 MNHNY, CDR2 SVGAGI (reference sequence). The CDR3 has 15 amino acids. The CDR3 nucleotides are TGTGCCAGCAGTTACCGCGGGAGGGCCGCGGATGAGCAGTTCTTC. Its protein is CASSYRGRAADEQFF.

This clonotype showed up many times. This chain uses TRBV2 with TRBJ2-7; the match to TRBD2 covers 8 bases. The CDR3 covers 12 residues. Germline V gives CDR1 SNHLY, CDR2 FYNNEI. J lost 3 bases, V lost 8 bases, and 3 bases had no gene match. CDR3: CASGRGVYEQYF. CDR3 in DNA: TGTGCCAGCGGGCGGGGGGTCTACGAGCAGTACTTC.

The V call is TRBV29-1, the J call TRBJ2-1; 12 nucleotides line up with TRBD1. The junction had 8 bases not matched to a gene; V was cut back by 4 bases and J by 10 bases. Germline CDR1 reads SQVTM; CDR2 reads ANQGSEA. CDR3 length: 14 residues. The CDR3 bases are TGCAGCGTTGCTGGGACAGGGGGCATGGACGAGCAGTTCTTC. This encodes CSVAGTGGMDEQFF.

In its sample, this clonotype was seen many times. The chain recombines TRBV20-1 with TRBJ2-1; possibly TRBD2 for D (6 bases). Germline CDR1 reads DFQATT; CDR2 reads SNEGSKA (reference sequence). The CDR3 covers 13 residues. CDR3: CSCGASELGEQFF. The CDR3 DNA reads as TGCAGCTGTGGGGCTAGCGAATTAGGTGAGCAGTTCTTC.